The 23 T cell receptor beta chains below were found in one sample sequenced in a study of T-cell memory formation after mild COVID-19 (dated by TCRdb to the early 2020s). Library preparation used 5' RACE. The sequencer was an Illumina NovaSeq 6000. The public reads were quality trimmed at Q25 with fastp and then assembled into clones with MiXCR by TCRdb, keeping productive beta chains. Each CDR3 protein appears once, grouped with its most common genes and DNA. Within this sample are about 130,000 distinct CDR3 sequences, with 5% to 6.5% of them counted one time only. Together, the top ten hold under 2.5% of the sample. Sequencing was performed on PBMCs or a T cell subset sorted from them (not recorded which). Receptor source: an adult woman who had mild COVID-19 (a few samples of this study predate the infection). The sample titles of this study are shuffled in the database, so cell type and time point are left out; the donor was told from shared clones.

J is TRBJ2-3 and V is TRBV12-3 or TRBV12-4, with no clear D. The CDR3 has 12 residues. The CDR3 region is CDTTSLSRTQYF. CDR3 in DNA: TGTGACACAACCTCCTTGAGTCGGACGCAGTATTTT.

The CDR3 DNA follows: TGCGCCAGCAGCTTTGGGTTGTCAACTAGGCAGCATACGCAGTATTTT. The encoded protein is CASSFGLSTRQHTQYF. The chain employs TRBV5-1 and TRBJ2-3, with D perhaps matching TRBD2 (5 bases). This CDR3 is 16 amino acids long. The V end was cut by 2 bases, the J end by 7 bases, with 20 bases between. The V gene's germline CDR1 is SGHRS and CDR2 YFSETQ.

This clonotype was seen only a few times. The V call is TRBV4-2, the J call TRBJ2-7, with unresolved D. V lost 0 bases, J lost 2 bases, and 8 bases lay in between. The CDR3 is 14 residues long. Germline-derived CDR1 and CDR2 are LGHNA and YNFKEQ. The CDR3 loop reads CASSQELAAYEQYF. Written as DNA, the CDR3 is TGTGCCAGCAGCCAAGAACTGGCCGCCTACGAGCAGTACTTC.

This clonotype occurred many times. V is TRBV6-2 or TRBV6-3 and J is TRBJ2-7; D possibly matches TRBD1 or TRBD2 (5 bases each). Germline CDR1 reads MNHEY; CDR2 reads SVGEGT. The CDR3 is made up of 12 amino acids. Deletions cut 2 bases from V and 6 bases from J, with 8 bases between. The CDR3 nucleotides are TGTGCCAGCAGTTACGGGACGTTCGAGCAGTACTTC. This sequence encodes CASSYGTFEQYF.

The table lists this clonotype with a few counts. The CDR3 DNA reads as TGTGCCAGCAGTTTACAGGGGGCCATCCCAGAAGCTTTCTTT. Amino acid sequence: CASSLQGAIPEAFF. The rearrangement links TRBV12-3 or TRBV12-4 to TRBJ1-1; TRBD1 matches 8 bases. V lost 2 bases to trimming and J lost 8 bases; unmatched junction nucleotides: 7. CDR3 size: 14 residues.

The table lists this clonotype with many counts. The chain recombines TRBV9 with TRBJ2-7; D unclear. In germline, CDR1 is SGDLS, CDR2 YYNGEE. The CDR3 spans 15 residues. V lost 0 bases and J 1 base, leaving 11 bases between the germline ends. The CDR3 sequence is CASSVGQQASYEQYF. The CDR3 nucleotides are TGTGCCAGCAGCGTAGGTCAGCAGGCTTCCTACGAGCAGTACTTC.

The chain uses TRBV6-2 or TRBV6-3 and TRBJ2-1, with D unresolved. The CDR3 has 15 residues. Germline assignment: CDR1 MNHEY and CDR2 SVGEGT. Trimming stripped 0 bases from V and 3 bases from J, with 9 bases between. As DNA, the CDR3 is TGTGCCAGCAGTTACTCCAGACTCCACTACAATGAGCAGTTCTTC. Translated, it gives CASSYSRLHYNEQFF.

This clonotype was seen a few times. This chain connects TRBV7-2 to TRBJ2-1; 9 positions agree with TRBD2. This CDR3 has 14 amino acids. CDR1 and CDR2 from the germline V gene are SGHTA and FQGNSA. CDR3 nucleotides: TGTGCGAGTCGCGGACTAGCGCTTAGTGATGAGCAGTTCTTC. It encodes CASRGLALSDEQFF.

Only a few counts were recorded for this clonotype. CDR3 in amino acids: CATSDGHRNTEAFF. The CDR3 bases are TGTGCCACCAGTGACGGACACAGGAACACTGAAGCTTTCTTT. The chain has TRBV24-1 and TRBJ1-1, with D tentatively TRBD1 (5 bases). The CDR3 is made up of 14 amino acids. V was pared by 4 bases and J by 1 base, with 9 bases between. Germline loops: CDR1 KGHDR, CDR2 SFDVKD.

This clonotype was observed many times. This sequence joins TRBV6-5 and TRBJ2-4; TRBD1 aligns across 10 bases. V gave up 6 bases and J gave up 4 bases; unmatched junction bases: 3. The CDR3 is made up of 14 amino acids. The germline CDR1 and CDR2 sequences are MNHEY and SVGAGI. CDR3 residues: CASSRDRGKNIQYF. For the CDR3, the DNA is TGTGCCAGCAGCCGGGACAGGGGAAAAAACATTCAGTACTTC.

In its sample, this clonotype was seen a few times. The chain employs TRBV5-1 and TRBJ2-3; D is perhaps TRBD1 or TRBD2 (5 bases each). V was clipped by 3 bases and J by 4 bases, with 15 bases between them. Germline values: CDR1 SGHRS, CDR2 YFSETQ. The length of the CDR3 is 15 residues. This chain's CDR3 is CASSSSGAKADTQYF. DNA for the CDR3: TGCGCCAGCAGCTCATCCGGGGCTAAGGCAGATACGCAGTATTTT.

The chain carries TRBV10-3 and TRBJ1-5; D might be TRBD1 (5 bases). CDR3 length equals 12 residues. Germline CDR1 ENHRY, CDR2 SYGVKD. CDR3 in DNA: TGTTCGTGTCGGGGGGACGATCAGCCCCAGCATTTT. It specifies CSCRGDDQPQHF.

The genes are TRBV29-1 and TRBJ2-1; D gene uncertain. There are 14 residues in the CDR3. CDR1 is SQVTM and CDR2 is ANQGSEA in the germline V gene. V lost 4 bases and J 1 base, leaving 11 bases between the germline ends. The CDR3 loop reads CSVGRRVSYNEQFF. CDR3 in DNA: TGCAGCGTTGGACGACGGGTGTCCTACAATGAGCAGTTCTTC.

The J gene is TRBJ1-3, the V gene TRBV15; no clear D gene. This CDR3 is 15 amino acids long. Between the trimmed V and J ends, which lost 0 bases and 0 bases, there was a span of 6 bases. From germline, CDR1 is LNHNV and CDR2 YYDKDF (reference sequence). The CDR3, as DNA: TGTGCCACCAGCAGAGAAAGGTACTCTGGAAACACCATATATTTT. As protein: CATSRERYSGNTIYF.

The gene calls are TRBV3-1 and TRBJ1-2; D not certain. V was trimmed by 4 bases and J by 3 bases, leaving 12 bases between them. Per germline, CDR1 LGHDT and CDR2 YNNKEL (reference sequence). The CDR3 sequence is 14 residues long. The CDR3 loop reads CASSLGSDHYGYTF. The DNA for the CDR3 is TGTGCCAGCAGCCTGGGATCAGACCACTATGGCTACACCTTC.

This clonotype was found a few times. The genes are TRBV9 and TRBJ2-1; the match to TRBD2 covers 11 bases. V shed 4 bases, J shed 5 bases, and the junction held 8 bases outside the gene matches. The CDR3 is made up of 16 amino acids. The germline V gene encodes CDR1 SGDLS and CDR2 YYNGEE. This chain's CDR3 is CASSTHLSGGDNEQFF. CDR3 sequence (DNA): TGTGCCAGCAGCACTCATCTTAGCGGGGGGGACAATGAGCAGTTCTTC.

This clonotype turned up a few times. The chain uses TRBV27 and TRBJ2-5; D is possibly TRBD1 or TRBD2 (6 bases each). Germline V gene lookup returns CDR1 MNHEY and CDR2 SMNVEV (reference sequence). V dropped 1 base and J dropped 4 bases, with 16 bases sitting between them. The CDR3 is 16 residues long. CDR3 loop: CASSLYDGGQRETQYF. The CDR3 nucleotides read TGTGCCAGCAGTTTATACGATGGGGGGCAACGAGAGACCCAGTACTTC.

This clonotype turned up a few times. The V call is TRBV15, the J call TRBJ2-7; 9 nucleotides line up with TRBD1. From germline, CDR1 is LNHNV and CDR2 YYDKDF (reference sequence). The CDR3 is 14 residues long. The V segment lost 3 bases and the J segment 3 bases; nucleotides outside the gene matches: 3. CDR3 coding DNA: TGTGCCACCAGCAGGGACAGGGGTTTCTACGAGCAGTACTTC. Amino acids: CATSRDRGFYEQYF.

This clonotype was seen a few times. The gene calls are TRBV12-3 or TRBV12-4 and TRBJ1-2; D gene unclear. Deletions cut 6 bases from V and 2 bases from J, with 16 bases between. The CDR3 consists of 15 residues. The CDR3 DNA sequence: TGTGCCAGCAGGAGCGATAAGGGTAAAAACTATGGCTACACCTTC. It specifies CASRSDKGKNYGYTF.

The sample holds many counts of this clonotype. The CDR3 protein is CASSATTGRSTGELFF. The CDR3 bases are TGTGCCAGCAGCGCGACGACAGGGAGATCCACCGGGGAGCTGTTTTTT. The chain has TRBV12-3 or TRBV12-4 and TRBJ2-2; TRBD1 aligns across 7 bases. With 6 bases clipped from V and 4 bases from J, the junction kept 11 bases outside the gene matches. The CDR3 is 16 amino acids.

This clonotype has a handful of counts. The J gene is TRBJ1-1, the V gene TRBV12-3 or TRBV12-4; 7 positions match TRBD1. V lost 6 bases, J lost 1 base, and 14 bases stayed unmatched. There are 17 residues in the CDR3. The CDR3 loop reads CASSSTGTAGGNTEAFF. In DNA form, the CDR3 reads TGTGCCAGCAGCTCGACCGGGACAGCGGGAGGGAACACTGAAGCTTTCTTT.

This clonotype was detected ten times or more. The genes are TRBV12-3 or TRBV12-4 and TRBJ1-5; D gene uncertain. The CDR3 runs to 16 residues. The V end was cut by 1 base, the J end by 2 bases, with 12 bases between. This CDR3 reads CASSLVGLNGNQPQHF. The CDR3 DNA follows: TGTGCCAGCAGTTTAGTTGGGTTAAATGGCAATCAGCCCCAGCATTTT.

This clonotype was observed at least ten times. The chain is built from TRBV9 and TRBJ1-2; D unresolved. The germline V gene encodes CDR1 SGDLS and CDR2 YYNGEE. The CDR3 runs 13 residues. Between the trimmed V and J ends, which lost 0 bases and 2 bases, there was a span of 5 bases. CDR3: CASSVAGNYGYTF. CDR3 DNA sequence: TGTGCCAGCAGCGTAGCTGGGAACTATGGCTACACCTTC.